The 11 T cell receptor beta chains below come from one sample, sequenced in a study of shared clonotypes between healthy human individuals. Produced via immunoSEQ multiplex PCR; TCRdb's table is partial and in-frame only. The sample yields approximately 1.5 million clones, 95% to 99% seen once. Specimen: naive CD4+ T cells sorted from blood. Subset here: CD45RA+ positively selected. Receptor source: a man in his thirties or forties in good health.

The count of this clone is one. The chain is built from TRBV5-1 and TRBJ2-7, with 11 bases fitting TRBD2. CDR3 length: 15 residues. The junction had 8 bases not matched to a gene; V was cut back by 4 bases and J by 5 bases. Germline V gives CDR1 SGHRS, CDR2 YFSETQ. The CDR3 DNA is TGCGCCAGCAGCGGAGATAGCGGGAGGGGCAACGAGCAGTACTTC. Translation: CASSGDSGRGNEQYF.

The rearrangement joins TRBV10-3 to TRBJ2-1; TRBD2 agrees at 12 bases. Germline assignment: CDR1 ENHRY and CDR2 SYGVKD. The J segment lost 1 base and the V segment lost 3 bases, leaving 4 bases of the junction unmatched. The CDR3 extends over 17 amino acids. CDR3 protein: CAISETSGRTSYNEQFF. Written as DNA, the CDR3 is TGTGCCATCAGTGAAACTAGCGGGAGGACTTCCTACAATGAGCAGTTCTTC.

The chain links TRBV29-1 to TRBJ2-2; D uncertain. This CDR3 comprises 17 residues. The V and J ends lost 4 bases and 2 bases respectively, with 20 bases between them. Per germline, CDR1 SQVTM and CDR2 ANQGSEA. The CDR3, as DNA: TGCAGCGTTGGGGAATTGGGGTTGGGCAGAAACACCGGGGAGCTGTTTTTT. Protein: CSVGELGLGRNTGELFF.

V gene TRBV14 combines with J gene TRBJ2-1; 14 bases map to TRBD2. This CDR3 region has 16 residues. V lost 1 base, J lost 7 bases, and 3 bases stayed unmatched. Germline loops: CDR1 SGHDN, CDR2 FVKESK. The CDR3 loop reads CASSQVGTSGSNEQFF. CDR3 nucleotide sequence: TGTGCCAGCAGCCAAGTTGGGACTAGCGGGAGTAATGAGCAGTTCTTC.

The V gene is TRBV15, the J gene TRBJ2-7, with D perhaps TRBD1 (6 bases). CDR1 LNHNV and CDR2 YYDKDF come from the germline V gene (reference sequence). The CDR3 has 14 residues. The V end was cut by 1 base, the J end by 2 bases, with 9 bases between. CDR3 sequence: CATSRVQGPYEQYF. CDR3 DNA sequence: TGTGCCACCAGCAGAGTACAGGGCCCCTACGAGCAGTACTTC.

This sequence joins TRBV5-4 and TRBJ2-1, with D hard to call. Trimming cost V 3 bases and J 0 bases, with 7 bases left between them. Germline values: CDR1 SGHNT, CDR2 YYREEE (reference sequence). There are 14 residues in the CDR3. The CDR3 sequence is CASSSESSYNEQFF. Written as DNA, the CDR3 is TGTGCCAGCAGCTCAGAGAGCTCCTACAATGAGCAGTTCTTC.

This clone was counted a single time. The V call is TRBV7-8, the J call TRBJ1-5, with D hard to call. V gave up 5 bases and J gave up 0 bases, with 11 bases separating them. This CDR3 is built from 15 residues. Germline assignment: CDR1 SGHVS and CDR2 FQNEAQ. This CDR3 is CASSPRRFSNQPQHF. In DNA, the CDR3 is TGTGCCAGCAGCCCCCGACGTTTTAGCAATCAGCCCCAGCATTTT.

The CDR3 protein is CASSAGAFSPQHF. In DNA, the CDR3 is TGTGCCAGCAGCGCAGGGGCTTTTTCGCCCCAGCATTTT. V is TRBV7-3 and J is TRBJ1-5, with D possibly being TRBD1 (6 bases). Between the trimmed V and J ends, which lost 5 bases and 9 bases, there was a span of 14 bases. The CDR3 spans 13 residues. Germline V gene data show CDR1 as SGHTA and CDR2 as FQGTGA.

The J gene is TRBJ1-4, the V gene TRBV27; no reliable D call. Germline loops: CDR1 MNHEY, CDR2 SMNVEV (reference sequence). The CDR3 covers 13 residues. V lost 6 bases and J lost 7, with 12 bases in between. The CDR3 nucleotides read TGTGCCAGCAGGGGGTGGAAAAGTGAAAAACTGTTTTTT. It encodes CASRGWKSEKLFF.

V and J are TRBV9 and TRBJ1-5, with D possibly TRBD1 on 5 matching bases. Germline CDR1 SGDLS, CDR2 YYNGEE. The CDR3 runs 14 residues. The V end was cut by 4 bases, the J end by 3 bases, with 11 bases between. Written as DNA, the CDR3 is TGTGCCAGCAGCCAGGCGGGGCTCAATCAGCCCCAGCATTTT. Translation: CASSQAGLNQPQHF.

The V gene is TRBV2, the J gene TRBJ1-2, with D possibly being TRBD1 (6 bases). The germline V gene has CDR1 SNHLY and CDR2 FYNNEI. The CDR3 has 14 amino acids. Trimming stripped 5 bases from V and 8 bases from J, with 18 bases between. The CDR3 DNA reads TGTGCCAGCAGTCCTATGGACAGCTCAGGGGGCTACACCTTC. Its protein is CASSPMDSSGGYTF.